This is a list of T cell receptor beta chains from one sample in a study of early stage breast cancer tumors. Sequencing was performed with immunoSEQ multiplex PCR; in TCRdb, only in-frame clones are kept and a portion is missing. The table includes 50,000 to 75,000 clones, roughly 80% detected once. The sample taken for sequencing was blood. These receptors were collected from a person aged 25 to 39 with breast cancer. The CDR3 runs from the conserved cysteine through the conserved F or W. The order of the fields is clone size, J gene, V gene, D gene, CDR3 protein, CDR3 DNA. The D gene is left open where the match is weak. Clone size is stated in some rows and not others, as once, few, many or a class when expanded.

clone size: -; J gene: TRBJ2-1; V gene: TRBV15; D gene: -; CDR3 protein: CATSRDRLVSGYNEQFF; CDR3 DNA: TGTGCCACCAGCAGAGACCGCTTGGTGTCTGGCTACAATGAGCAGTTCTTC
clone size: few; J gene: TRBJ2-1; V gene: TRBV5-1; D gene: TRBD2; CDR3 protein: CASSWTSGRANEQFF; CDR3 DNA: TGCGCCAGCAGCTGGACTAGCGGGAGGGCAAATGAGCAGTTCTTC
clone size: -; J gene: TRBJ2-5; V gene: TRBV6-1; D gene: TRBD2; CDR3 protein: CASSAGLAGDDTQYF; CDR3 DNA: TGTGCCAGCAGTGCGGGACTAGCGGGAGACGATACCCAGTACTTC
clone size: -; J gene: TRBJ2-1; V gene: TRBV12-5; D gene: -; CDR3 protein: CASGVGPGVEQFF; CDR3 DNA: TGTGCTAGTGGGGTTGGCCCAGGGGTTGAGCAGTTCTTC
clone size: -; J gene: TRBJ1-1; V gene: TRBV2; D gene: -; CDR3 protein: CASSRTLGGAISMNTEAFF; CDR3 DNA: TGTGCCAGCAGCCGCACCCTAGGGGGAGCAATCAGCATGAACACTGAAGCTTTCTTT
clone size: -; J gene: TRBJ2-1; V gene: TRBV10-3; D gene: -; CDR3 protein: CAISEGLNEQFF; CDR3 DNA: TGTGCCATCAGTGAAGGGTTGAATGAGCAGTTCTTC
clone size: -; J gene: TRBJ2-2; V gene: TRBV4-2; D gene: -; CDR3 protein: CASSQDPGQYTGELFF; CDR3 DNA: TGTGCCAGCAGCCAAGATCCCGGACAGTACACCGGGGAGCTGTTTTTT
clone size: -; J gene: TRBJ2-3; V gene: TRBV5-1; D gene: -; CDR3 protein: CASSAGWSDTQYF; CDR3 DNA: TGCGCCAGCAGCGCGGGCTGGTCCGATACGCAGTATTTT
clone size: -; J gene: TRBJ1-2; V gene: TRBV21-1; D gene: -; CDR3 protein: CASASTCMAARGYTF; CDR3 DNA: TGTGCCAGCGCTTCAACATGCATGGCAGCGCGGGGCTACACCTTC
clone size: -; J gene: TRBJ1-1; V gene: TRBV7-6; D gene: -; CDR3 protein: CASSHLTGRNTEAFF; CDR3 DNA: TGTGCCAGCAGCCATCTGACAGGCCGAAACACTGAAGCTTTCTTT
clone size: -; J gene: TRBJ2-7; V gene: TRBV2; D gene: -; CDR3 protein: CASSRDLTYEQYF; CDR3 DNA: TGTGCCAGCAGCCGGGACTTAACCTACGAGCAGTACTTC
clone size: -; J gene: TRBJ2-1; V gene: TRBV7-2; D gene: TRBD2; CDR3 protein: CASSLVSLAGHNEQFF; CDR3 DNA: TGTGCCAGCAGCTTAGTATCACTAGCGGGCCACAATGAGCAGTTCTTC
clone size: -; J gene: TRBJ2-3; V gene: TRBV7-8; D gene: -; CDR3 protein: CASSLERTDTQYF; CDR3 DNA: TGTGCCAGCAGCTTAGAGAGGACAGATACGCAGTATTTT
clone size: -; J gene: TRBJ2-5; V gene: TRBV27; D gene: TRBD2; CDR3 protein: CASMREGQGYETQYF; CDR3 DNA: TGTGCCAGCATGCGGGAGGGCCAGGGGTATGAGACCCAGTACTTC
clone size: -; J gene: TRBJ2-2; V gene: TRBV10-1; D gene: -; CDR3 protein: CASTDRRTGELFF; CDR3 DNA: TGCGCCAGCACGGATCGCCGAACCGGGGAGCTGTTTTTT
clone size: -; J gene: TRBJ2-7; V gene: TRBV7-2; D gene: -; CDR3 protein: CASSSNPSYEQYF; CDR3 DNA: TGTGCCAGCAGCTCAAACCCTTCCTACGAGCAGTACTTC
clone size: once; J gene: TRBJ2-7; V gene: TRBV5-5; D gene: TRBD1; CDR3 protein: CASSRDRGVGEGYEQYF; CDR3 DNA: TGTGCCAGCAGCCGGGACAGGGGGGTAGGAGAGGGCTACGAGCAGTACTTC
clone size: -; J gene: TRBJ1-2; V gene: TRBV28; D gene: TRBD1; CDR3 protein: CASSSRGTGYTF; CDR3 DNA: TGTGCCAGCAGTTCCAGGGGGACGGGCTACACCTTC
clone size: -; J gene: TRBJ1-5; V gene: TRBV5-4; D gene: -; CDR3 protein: CASSSLVNLGESSNQPQHF; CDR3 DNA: TGTGCCAGCAGTTCACTTGTTAATTTAGGGGAATCTAGCAATCAGCCCCAGCATTTT
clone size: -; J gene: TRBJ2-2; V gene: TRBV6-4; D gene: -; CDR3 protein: CASSVGAGTGELFF; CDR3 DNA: TGTGCCAGCAGTGTGGGGGCCGGGACCGGGGAGCTGTTTTTT
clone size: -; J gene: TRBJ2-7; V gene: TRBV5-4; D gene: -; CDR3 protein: CASSLRLTSSYEQYF; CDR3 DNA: TGTGCCAGCAGTCTGAGACTTACCAGCTCCTACGAGCAGTACTTC
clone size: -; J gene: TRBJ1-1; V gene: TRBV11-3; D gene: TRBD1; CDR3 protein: CASRQGTGGRNTEAFF; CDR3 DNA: TGTGCCAGCAGACAAGGGACAGGGGGGAGGAACACTGAAGCTTTCTTT
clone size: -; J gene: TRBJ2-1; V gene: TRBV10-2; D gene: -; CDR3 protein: CASRISGSSYNEQFF; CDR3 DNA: TGCGCCAGCAGGATTAGCGGTAGCTCCTACAATGAGCAGTTCTTC
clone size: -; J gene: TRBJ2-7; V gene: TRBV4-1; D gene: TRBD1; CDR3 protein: CASSQGGTGYEQYF; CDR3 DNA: TGCGCCAGCAGCCAAGGTGGGACAGGGTACGAGCAGTACTTC
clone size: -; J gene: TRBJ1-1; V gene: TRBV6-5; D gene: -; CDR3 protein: CASSYSWIGGEAFF; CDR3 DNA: TGTGCCAGCAGTTACTCGTGGATAGGGGGGGAAGCTTTCTTT
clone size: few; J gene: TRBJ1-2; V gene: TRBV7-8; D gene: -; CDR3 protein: CASSWSGQGRYGYTF; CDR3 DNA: TGTGCCAGCAGCTGGAGCGGGCAGGGACGGTATGGCTACACCTTC
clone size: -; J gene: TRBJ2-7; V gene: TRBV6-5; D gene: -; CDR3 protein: CASSLGGARYEQYF; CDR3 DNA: TGTGCCAGCAGTCTAGGGGGGGCGCGGTACGAGCAGTACTTC
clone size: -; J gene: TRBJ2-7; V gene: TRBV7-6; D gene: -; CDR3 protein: CASSLGHTGSYEQYF; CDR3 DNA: TGTGCCAGCAGCTTAGGACATACAGGGTCCTACGAGCAGTACTTC
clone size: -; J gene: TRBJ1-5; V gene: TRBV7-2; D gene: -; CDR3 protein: CASSLGHNSNQPQHF; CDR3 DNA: TGTGCCAGCAGCTTAGGGCATAATAGCAATCAGCCCCAGCATTTT
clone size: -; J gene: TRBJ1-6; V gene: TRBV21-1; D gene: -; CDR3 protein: CASLLKQVGSPLHF; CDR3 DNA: TGTGCCAGTCTCCTGAAACAGGTGGGTTCACCCCTCCACTTT
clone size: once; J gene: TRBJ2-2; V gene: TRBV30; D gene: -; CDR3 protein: CACQLGVGELFF; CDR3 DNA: TGTGCCTGTCAGTTGGGGGTCGGGGAGCTGTTTTTT
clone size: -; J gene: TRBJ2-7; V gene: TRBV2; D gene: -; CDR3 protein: CASRTGLPDEQYF; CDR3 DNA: TGTGCCAGCAGAACGGGACTTCCTGATGAGCAGTACTTC
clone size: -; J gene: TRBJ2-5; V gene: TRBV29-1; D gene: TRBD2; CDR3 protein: CSVATSGRETQYF; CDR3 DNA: TGCAGCGTAGCTACTAGCGGCAGAGAGACCCAGTACTTC
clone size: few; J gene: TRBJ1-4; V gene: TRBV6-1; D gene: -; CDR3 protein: CASAYEKLFF; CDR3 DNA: TGTGCCAGCGCTTATGAAAAACTGTTTTTT
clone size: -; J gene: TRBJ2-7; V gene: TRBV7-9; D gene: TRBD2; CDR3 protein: CASSKREYTYEQYF; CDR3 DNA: TGTGCCAGCAGTAAGCGGGAGTACACCTACGAGCAGTACTTC
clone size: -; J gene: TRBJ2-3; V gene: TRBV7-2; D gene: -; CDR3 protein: CASSLVRRTDTQYF; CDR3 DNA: TGTGCCAGCAGCTTAGTCAGGCGCACAGATACGCAGTATTTT
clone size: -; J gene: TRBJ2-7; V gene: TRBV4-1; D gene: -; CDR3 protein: CASSQDGERGSYEQYF; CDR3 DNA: TGCGCCAGCAGCCAAGATGGGGAACGGGGGTCCTACGAGCAGTACTTC
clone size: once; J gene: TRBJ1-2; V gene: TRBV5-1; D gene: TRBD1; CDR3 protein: CASSLAKLGQDRGHLSYGYTF; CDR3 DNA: TGCGCCAGCAGCTTGGCCAAGCTCGGTCAGGACAGGGGGCACCTAAGCTATGGCTACACCTTC
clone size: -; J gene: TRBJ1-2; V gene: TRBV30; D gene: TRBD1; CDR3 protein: CAWSADRGPGYGYTF; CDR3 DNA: TGTGCCTGGAGTGCTGACAGGGGGCCAGGCTATGGCTACACCTTC
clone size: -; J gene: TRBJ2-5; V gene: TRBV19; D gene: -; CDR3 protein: CASSIGSSWGTQYF; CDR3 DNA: TGTGCCAGTAGTATCGGCAGTTCTTGGGGGACCCAGTACTTC
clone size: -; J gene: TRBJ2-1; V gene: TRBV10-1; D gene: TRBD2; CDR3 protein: CASSSGTTVGEQFF; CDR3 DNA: TGCGCCAGCAGTTCCGGGACTACCGTCGGTGAGCAGTTCTTC
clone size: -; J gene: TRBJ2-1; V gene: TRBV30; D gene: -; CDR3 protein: CAWSLTGTHNEQFF; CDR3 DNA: TGTGCCTGGTCCTTAACGGGGACCCACAATGAGCAGTTCTTC
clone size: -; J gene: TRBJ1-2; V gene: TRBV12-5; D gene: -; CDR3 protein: CASHPGSYGYTF; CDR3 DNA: TGTGCTAGTCATCCGGGCTCCTATGGCTACACCTTC